These T cell receptor beta chains were read from a single sample in a study of human T cells and chemical hapten exposure. TCRdb reprocessed the RACE reads with MiXCR, giving one entry per CDR3 protein. The sample holds over 55,000 distinct CDR3 sequences, 11% seen once. The specimen was whole blood, collected in connection with sensitization to the hapten diphenylcyclopropenone (DPC). These receptor sequences come from a woman aged 50 to 60 with alopecia areata. Some clones in this sample may be carry-over from other donors' samples. The CDR3 runs from the conserved cysteine through the conserved F or W. D genes are given only for firm matches. Size tells how often a clone was seen (once, few, many) or the class of an expanded clone, and some rows leave it out.

V	J	size	D	DNA	CDR3
TRBV5-1	TRBJ2-7	few	.	TGCGCCAGCAGCACCGGACTGACTTCCTACGAGCAGTACTTC	CASSTGLTSYEQYF
TRBV3-1	TRBJ1-6	.	.	TGTGCCAGCAGCCAAGATTCCGGTTCGGTACCCCTCCACTTT	CASSQDSGSVPLHF
TRBV29-1	TRBJ2-7	few	.	TGCAGCGCTAGCCGGGCAGGGGTTGAGCAGTACTTC	CSASRAGVEQYF
TRBV11-2	TRBJ2-4	.	.	TGTGCCAGCAGCTTAATCCGGGGGACGGCCAAAAACATTCAGTACTTC	CASSLIRGTAKNIQYF
TRBV12-3/TRBV12-4	TRBJ2-2	many	.	TGTGCCAGCAGTTCCCTGGGGGGGCCTAGTACCGGGGAGCTGTTTTTT	CASSSLGGPSTGELFF
TRBV7-7	TRBJ1-5	many	TRBD1	TGTGCTAGCAGCGTTCCGGGACAGAGCAATCAGCCCCAGCATTTT	CASSVPGQSNQPQHF
TRBV4-2	TRBJ2-2	many	TRBD2	TGTGCCAGCAGCCAAGACCTGTCACGGGGGGGCACCGGGGAGCTGTTTTTT	CASSQDLSRGGTGELFF
TRBV6-2/TRBV6-3	TRBJ2-2	few	.	TGTGCCAGCCTTAACCCACTCCGGAGGGGCAGCACCGGGGAGCTGTTTTTT	CASLNPLRRGSTGELFF
TRBV7-8	TRBJ2-6	many	.	TGTGCCAGCAGCCCGGGACAGCGGGGCTCCTCTGGGGCCAACGTCCTGACTTTC	CASSPGQRGSSGANVLTF
TRBV27	TRBJ1-1	many	.	TGTGCCAGCAGTTCTGTTTGGAACACTGAAGCTTTCTTT	CASSSVWNTEAFF
TRBV6-6	TRBJ1-5	many	.	TGTGCCAGCAGTTACCAAAAGGATCAGCCCCAGCATTTT	CASSYQKDQPQHF
TRBV7-2	TRBJ1-1	.	.	TGTGCCAGCAGCTTAAGGACCCTGAGCACTGAAGCTTTCTTT	CASSLRTLSTEAFF
TRBV7-9	TRBJ1-2	.	TRBD1	TGTGCCAGCAGCCAGATTAACAGGGGGCTCGCTAACTATGGCTACACCTTC	CASSQINRGLANYGYTF
TRBV5-1	TRBJ2-7	.	.	TGCGCCAGCAGCTCCCTCGGGCCCCCCGAGCAGTACTTC	CASSSLGPPEQYF
TRBV2	TRBJ2-1	many	TRBD1	TGTGCCAGCAGCGGACAGGGGTACAATGAGCAGTTCTTC	CASSGQGYNEQFF
TRBV6-6	TRBJ1-6	many	TRBD1	TGTGCCACCCAAGTCCGCGGGACAGGGTTGGTGGATAATTCACCCCTCCACTTT	CATQVRGTGLVDNSPLHF
TRBV10-2	TRBJ2-7	many	.	TGCGCCAGCAAAAAGACCGAGCCCCCATACGAGCAGTACTTC	CASKKTEPPYEQYF
TRBV14	TRBJ2-3	few	.	TGTGCCAGCAGCCAAGATCAGGAGGCTAGCGGCACAGATACGCAGTATTTT	CASSQDQEASGTDTQYF
TRBV29-1	TRBJ1-1	many	.	TGCAGCGTTGACTTGGGTTCTGAAGCTTTCTTT	CSVDLGSEAFF
TRBV4-2	TRBJ2-7	many	TRBD2	TGTGCCAGCAGCCAAGATGGGACTAGTCCGGCCCAAGAGCAGTACTTC	CASSQDGTSPAQEQYF
TRBV18	TRBJ1-3	many	.	TGTGCCAGCTCACCGGTCCTTGAGGTTCTCTCTGGAAACACCATATATTTT	CASSPVLEVLSGNTIYF
TRBV19	TRBJ1-5	few	.	TGTGCCAGTAGTAGAAAACTCTCCAATCAGCCCCAGCATTTT	CASSRKLSNQPQHF
TRBV7-6	TRBJ2-1	.	.	TGTGCCAGCAGCCCCGGACTGAATGAGCAGTTCTTC	CASSPGLNEQFF
TRBV20-1	TRBJ1-2	.	.	TGCAGTGCTCCCGGACGGGAGAACTATGGCTACACCTTC	CSAPGRENYGYTF
TRBV20-1	TRBJ1-2	many	.	TGCAGTGCTCATACCGGGAACTATGGCTACACCTTC	CSAHTGNYGYTF
TRBV5-4	TRBJ1-4	.	TRBD1	TGTGCCAGCAGCTACGACAGGGGGAACGAAAAACTGTTTTTT	CASSYDRGNEKLFF
TRBV18	TRBJ1-5	many	TRBD1	TGTGCCAGCTCACCACCGATGGGACAGGGGCATCAGCCCCAGCATTTT	CASSPPMGQGHQPQHF
TRBV27	TRBJ2-5	.	TRBD2	TGTGCCAGCAGTTTAGAACCAGCGGGGCGCCAAGAGACCCAGTACTTC	CASSLEPAGRQETQYF
TRBV7-2	TRBJ2-5	.	TRBD2	TGTGCCAGCAGCCCTAGACTAGCGGGAGAACGCAAACAAGAGACCCAGTACTTC	CASSPRLAGERKQETQYF
TRBV5-6	TRBJ2-7	.	.	TGTGCCAGCAGCTTGGACAGGAGGGTCCACGAGCAGTACTTC	CASSLDRRVHEQYF
TRBV28	TRBJ2-7	few	.	TGTGCCAGCAGAACTCCGGGACGCCACTACGAGCAGTACTTC	CASRTPGRHYEQYF
TRBV14	TRBJ2-5	few	.	TGTGCCAGCAGCTTACGGATAGCGACAGCCCAAGAGACCCAGTACTTC	CASSLRIATAQETQYF
TRBV20-1	TRBJ2-7	.	TRBD2	TGCAGTGCCAGGGACCCTAGCGGGATGTACGAGCAGTACTTC	CSARDPSGMYEQYF
TRBV10-1	TRBJ2-1	many	TRBD2	TGCGCCAGCAGTGAGTCTCTGGGTCTAGCGGGAGGACGGGTAAATGAGCAGTTCTTC	CASSESLGLAGGRVNEQFF
TRBV7-6	TRBJ2-2	many	.	TGTGCCAGCAGCCAAGGGGGAGGGCGGCTCACCGGGGAGCTGTTTTTT	CASSQGGGRLTGELFF
TRBV18	TRBJ2-7	many	TRBD2	TGTGCCAGCTCACGGAGCGGGGACTCCTACGAGCAGTACTTC	CASSRSGDSYEQYF
TRBV20-1	TRBJ2-7	.	.	TGCAGTGCTAGAGGAGGGGCGTCCTACGAGCAGTACTTC	CSARGGASYEQYF
TRBV5-1	TRBJ2-7	few	.	TGCGCCAGCAGCTTGGCGGTACAGGGCGCGGACTACGAGCAGTACTTC	CASSLAVQGADYEQYF
TRBV7-6	TRBJ1-1	.	.	TGTGCCAGCAGCTTAGCCTCATGGAACACTGAAGCTTTCTTT	CASSLASWNTEAFF
TRBV6-1	TRBJ1-1	.	.	TGTGCCAGCAGGGAACAGGGTAACACTGAAGCTTTCTTT	CASREQGNTEAFF
TRBV27	TRBJ2-7	many	TRBD1	TGTGCCAGCAGTTTCTCCGGGACAGCCTACGAGCAGTACTTC	CASSFSGTAYEQYF
TRBV28	TRBJ2-7	.	.	TGTGCCAGCAGTTTGCAGGGGACCTACGAGCAGTACTTC	CASSLQGTYEQYF
TRBV29-1	TRBJ2-7	.	TRBD1	TGCAGCGCGGGGCAGGACAGGGGTTACGAGCAGTACTTC	CSAGQDRGYEQYF
TRBV6-1	TRBJ2-7	many	.	TGTGCCAGCAGTGAAACGACCGCAGGCTCCTACGAGCAGTACTTC	CASSETTAGSYEQYF
TRBV5-1	TRBJ1-6	.	.	TGCGCCAGCAGCACGGCAAATTCACCCCTCCACTTT	CASSTANSPLHF
TRBV29-1	TRBJ2-3	many	TRBD2	TGCAGCGTTGCCCGGGAGGGTGGCACAGATACGCAGTATTTT	CSVAREGGTDTQYF
TRBV5-8	TRBJ2-7	few	.	TGTGCCAGCAGCTTGCCCCCCGTAGTAGCTGTTACATCCTACGAGCAGTACTTC	CASSLPPVVAVTSYEQYF
TRBV4-3	TRBJ2-1	few	TRBD2	TGCGCCAGCAGCCAAGATCCCCCGACTAGCGGGGGTGTTAATGAGCAGTTCTTC	CASSQDPPTSGGVNEQFF
TRBV9	TRBJ2-1	many	TRBD1	TGTGCCAGCAGCGTGGCCGGGACAGGACTCACTGAGCAGTTCTTC	CASSVAGTGLTEQFF
TRBV28	TRBJ2-1	.	.	TGTGCCAGCAGTTTGGAGCAGAGGGGATACGAGCAGTTCTTC	CASSLEQRGYEQFF
TRBV2	TRBJ2-3	few	.	TGTGCCAGCACTTTCACAGATACGCAGTATTTT	CASTFTDTQYF
TRBV7-2	TRBJ2-5	.	TRBD2	TGTGCCAGCAGCTCACTAGCGGGAGGAGAGACCCAGTACTTC	CASSSLAGGETQYF
TRBV2	TRBJ2-3	.	TRBD1	TGTGCCAGTGACAGGGATGGTGGCACAGATACGCAGTATTTT	CASDRDGGTDTQYF
TRBV6-2/TRBV6-3	TRBJ1-1	many	.	TGTGCCAGCAGACCAGCCCACAGGAGGACTGAAGCTTTCTTT	CASRPAHRRTEAFF
TRBV19	TRBJ2-5	few	.	TGTGCCAGTAGTGGACAGAACCAAGAGACCCAGTACTTC	CASSGQNQETQYF